This T cell receptor beta chain was sequenced during a study of memory CD4+ T cells and cytomegalovirus serostatus. Study summary: Donors were healthy Belgian adults, several CMV seropositive and about two dozen seronegative.

CDR1 PRHDT and CDR2 FYEKMQ come from the germline V gene (reference sequence). The V gene end was trimmed by 5 bases and the J gene end by 2 bases; junction bases not matched to a gene: 8. The CDR3 sequence is 15 residues long. Assay: immunoSEQ multiplex PCR; the TCRdb copy retains only in-frame clones and omits some. Of 85,000 to 100,000 clones detected, about four fifths appear once; the ten largest clones hold about 4%. The sort gate was single viable CD3+CD4+CD8-CD45RO+ cells for memory CD4+ T cells. The sequencing input was memory CD4+ T cells from blood. The source of this sequence is an adult in good health and CMV-seropositive. The chain recombines TRBV13 with TRBJ2-7; TRBD1 aligns across 8 bases. The DNA of the CDR3 is TGTGCCAGCAGCAGTACCGGGACAGGTCCCTACGAGCAGTACTTC. Protein: CASSSTGTGPYEQYF.